The next 22 T cell receptor beta chains were all read from a single sample in a study of T-cell reconstitution after alpha-beta-depleted transplantation in children. The authors prepared the TCRbeta library with unique molecular identifiers. TCRdb processed the PCR reads anew with MiXCR; each CDR3 protein has one entry. The sample carries around 800,000 distinct CDR3 sequences, roughly 15% recorded once. The material was PBMCs, mostly from graft donor cells, obtained 360 days after TCRalphabeta/CD19-depleted stem cell transplant. The receptors stem from a male patient between 10 and 17 years old who had a stem cell transplant for acute lymphoblastic leukemia, so the T cells may come from the graft donor.

This clonotype was counted ten times or more. The V gene is TRBV11-2, the J gene TRBJ2-7, with 8 positions matching TRBD1. The ends lost 5 bases at V and 2 bases at J; junction bases unmatched: 5. Looked up from germline, CDR1 is SGHAT and CDR2 is FQNNGV. The CDR3 consists of 14 residues. The CDR3 nucleotides are TGTGCCAGCAGCCGACAGGGGCTACCCTACGAGCAGTACTTC. Translation gives CASSRQGLPYEQYF.

The chain has TRBV5-1 and TRBJ2-1, with no clear D. Trimming stripped 3 bases from V and 0 bases from J, with 13 bases between. Looked up from germline, CDR1 is SGHRS and CDR2 is YFSETQ. CDR3 length: 16 residues. The DNA for the CDR3 is TGCGCCAGCAGCTGGACCCTACCGAGCTCCTACAATGAGCAGTTCTTC. The encoded protein is CASSWTLPSSYNEQFF.

This clonotype turned up a few times. As DNA, the CDR3 is TGTGCCAGCCACACTCTCTCCTACGAGCAGTACTTC. The encoded protein is CASHTLSYEQYF. This chain links TRBV6-5 with TRBJ2-7, with D unresolved. The CDR3 loop spans 12 amino acids. V gave up 8 bases and J gave up 0 bases, with 8 bases separating them. Per the germline V gene, CDR1 is MNHEY and CDR2 is SVGAGI.

V and J are TRBV24-1 and TRBJ2-3; 8 bases are a match to TRBD1. J was trimmed by 6 bases and V by 4 bases; bases with no gene match: 8. In germline, CDR1 is KGHDR, CDR2 SFDVKD. The CDR3 spans 15 residues. CDR3 bases: TGTGCCACCAGTGAACGGACAGGGCCAACGGATACGCAGTATTTT. Translated: CATSERTGPTDTQYF.

The sample holds a few counts of this clonotype. This chain joins TRBV7-3 and TRBJ2-1; 8 bases map to TRBD2. The CDR3 totals 17 residues. Germline V gene sequence: CDR1 SGHTA, CDR2 FQGTGA. V shed 3 bases and J 2 bases; nucleotides not matched to a gene: 9. In DNA form, the CDR3 reads TGTGCCAGCAGCTTTGGGATTGCGGGAGGACCCTACAATGAGCAGTTCTTC. It specifies CASSFGIAGGPYNEQFF. The variable domain in full, completed from reference TRBV7-3 and TRBJ2-1, reads GAGVSQTPSNKVTEKGKYVELRCDPISGHTALYWYRQSLGQGPEFLIYFQGTGAADDSGLPNDRFFAVRPEGSVSTLKIQRTERGDSAVYLCASSFGIAGGPYNEQFFGPGTRLTVL.

J is TRBJ2-7 and V is TRBV3-1; the match to TRBD2 covers 8 bases. The germline V gene has CDR1 LGHDT and CDR2 YNNKEL (reference sequence). V lost 4 bases and J lost 4; bases outside the gene matches: 6. The CDR3 totals 14 residues. The CDR3 is CASSPETSVYEQYF. Written as DNA, the CDR3 is TGTGCCAGCAGCCCCGAGACTAGCGTATACGAGCAGTACTTC.

This rearrangement joins TRBV15 to TRBJ2-4; D unclear. This CDR3 spans 17 amino acids. V lost 0 bases to trimming and J lost 0 bases, with 12 bases between them. CDR1 is LNHNV and CDR2 is YYDKDF in the germline V gene (reference sequence). CDR3 nucleotide sequence: TGTGCCACCAGCAGAGATCTCGGCAACCTAGCCAAAAACATTCAGTACTTC. Protein sequence: CATSRDLGNLAKNIQYF.

The chain combines TRBV5-1 with TRBJ2-1; the D gene is possibly TRBD2 (7 bases). CDR1 and CDR2 from the germline V gene are SGHRS and YFSETQ. The CDR3 has 12 amino acids. V was shortened by 4 bases and J by 12 bases, with 14 bases between the two germline ends. CDR3 in amino acids: CASSPRGAGQFF. The CDR3 bases are TGCGCCAGCAGCCCCCGGGGGGCCGGGCAGTTCTTC.

V is TRBV6-1 and J is TRBJ2-2; a weak D match, TRBD1 (6 bases). V gave up 7 bases and J gave up 2 bases, with 14 bases separating them. Germline V gives CDR1 MNHNS, CDR2 SASEGT. This CDR3 is 15 amino acids long. CDR3 amino acids: CASTLGQTNTGELFF. The CDR3, as DNA: TGTGCCAGCACCCTAGGACAGACCAACACCGGGGAGCTGTTTTTT.

The V call is TRBV6-1, the J call TRBJ2-7; D gene ambiguous. From germline, CDR1 is MNHNS and CDR2 SASEGT. Trimming shortened V by 6 bases and J by 3 bases, and 12 bases separated the two germline ends. The CDR3 has 13 residues. CDR3 DNA sequence: TGTGCCAGCAGCCCTTGGGCCTTCTACGAGCAGTACTTC. Translating it yields CASSPWAFYEQYF.

This clonotype was detected only a few times. J is TRBJ2-1 and V is TRBV20-1, with D tentatively TRBD2 (6 bases). Trimming took off 5 bases at V and 6 bases at J, with 17 bases between the two ends. Germline CDR1 is DFQATT and CDR2 is SNEGSKA (reference sequence). This CDR3 is built from 14 residues. The CDR3 region is CSASYGTLGNEQFF. CDR3 DNA: TGCAGTGCTTCCTACGGGACTCTGGGCAATGAGCAGTTCTTC.

This clonotype was seen more than once but under ten times. V usage is TRBV28 and J usage is TRBJ2-1; 10 bases are a match to TRBD2. CDR1 and CDR2 (germline): MDHEN, SYDVKM. This CDR3 spans 16 amino acids. V shed 3 bases and J 4 bases; nucleotides not matched to a gene: 6. The CDR3 loop reads CASSLFGLAAYNEQFF. The CDR3 coding sequence is TGTGCCAGCAGTTTGTTTGGACTAGCGGCTTACAATGAGCAGTTCTTC.

The chain joins TRBV9 to TRBJ2-3, with D perhaps TRBD2 (6 bases). Germline CDR1 SGDLS, CDR2 YYNGEE. The CDR3 extends over 16 amino acids. Trimming cost V 0 bases and J 2 bases, with 13 bases left between them. Written as DNA, the CDR3 is TGTGCCAGCAGCGTAGCTGGAGGGGTCTTCACAGATACGCAGTATTTT. Translated, it gives CASSVAGGVFTDTQYF.

The chain couples TRBV7-6 to TRBJ2-5; D gene unclear. The CDR3 is 14 residues long. Per the germline V gene, CDR1 is SGHVS and CDR2 is FNYEAQ. Trimming pared 5 bases from V and 2 bases from J, leaving 12 bases between. The CDR3 spells CASSPGRFQETQYF. In nucleotides, the CDR3 is TGTGCCAGCAGCCCCGGCCGGTTTCAAGAGACCCAGTACTTC.

The V call is TRBV4-2, the J call TRBJ1-5, with D unresolved. V shed 3 bases and J shed 4 bases, with 4 bases lying between them. CDR3 size: 12 residues. CDR1 is LGHNA and CDR2 is YNFKEQ in the germline V gene. The CDR3 here is CASSHMNQPQHF. In DNA form, the CDR3 reads TGTGCCAGCAGCCATATGAATCAGCCCCAGCATTTT.

V gene TRBV2 combines with J gene TRBJ2-7, with 9 bases aligning to TRBD2. The CDR3 sequence is 14 residues long. Germline CDR1 is SNHLY and CDR2 is FYNNEI. J lost 5 bases, V lost 6 bases, and 8 bases had no gene match. CDR3 loop: CASRVTSGFHEQYF. The DNA for the CDR3 is TGTGCCAGCAGGGTGACTAGCGGTTTCCACGAGCAGTACTTC. Filled out from reference TRBV2 and TRBJ2-7, the complete variable domain reads EPEVTQTPSHQVTQMGQEVILRCVPISNHLYFYWYRQILGQKVEFLVSFYNNEISEKSEIFDDQFSVERPDGSNFTLKIRSTKLEDSAMYFCASRVTSGFHEQYFGPGTRLTVT.

CDR3 in amino acids: CASSPYWGVTDTQYF. DNA for the CDR3: TGTGCCAGCAGTCCTTACTGGGGGGTCACAGATACGCAGTATTTT. The chain employs TRBV12-3 or TRBV12-4 and TRBJ2-3, with D perhaps matching TRBD2 (6 bases). CDR3 size: 15 residues. Trimming took 5 bases from V and 2 from J, leaving 14 bases between them.

There are a few counts of this clonotype. This chain joins TRBV20-1 and TRBJ1-6; D is unresolved. The V and J ends lost 2 bases and 8 bases respectively, with 4 bases between them. This CDR3 contains 11 residues. From germline, CDR1 is DFQATT and CDR2 SNEGSKA (reference sequence). The CDR3 DNA follows: TGCAGTGCTAGAAGGGATTCACCCCTCCACTTT. Residues: CSARRDSPLHF.

The genes are TRBV7-8 and TRBJ2-4; 7 bases match TRBD2. V was clipped by 5 bases and J by 3 bases; unmatched bases: 13. Germline loops: CDR1 SGHVS, CDR2 FQNEAQ. This CDR3 contains 17 residues. This chain's CDR3 is CASSPQGDRDYKNIQYF. Here the CDR3 DNA reads TGTGCCAGCAGCCCCCAGGGAGACCGGGACTACAAAAACATTCAGTACTTC.

Only a few counts were recorded for this clonotype. The chain couples TRBV6-1 to TRBJ2-7; 10 bases line up with TRBD2. The CDR3 is 18 residues long. Unmatched junction bases numbered 16, after V lost 1 base and J lost 7 bases. Germline V lookup: CDR1 MNHNS, CDR2 SASEGT. The CDR3 nucleotides read TGTGCCAGCAGTGAAGGCCCCATAACTAGCGGGACCTCGGGGGAGCAGTACTTC. This codes for CASSEGPITSGTSGEQYF.

This clonotype turned up a few times. The chain employs TRBV20-1 and TRBJ2-2; perhaps TRBD2 as D (6 bases). The V gene's germline CDR1 is DFQATT and CDR2 SNEGSKA (reference sequence). This CDR3 region has 14 residues. V was trimmed by 5 bases and J by 6 bases, leaving 16 bases between them. The CDR3 nucleotides read TGCAGTGCTCTCGCTGGGGGGTCTCCCGGGGAGCTGTTTTTT. Protein sequence: CSALAGGSPGELFF.

The genes are TRBV20-1 and TRBJ2-3, with D unclear. The V end lost 3 bases, the J end lost 0 bases, and 10 bases lay between the germline ends. The CDR3 consists of 14 residues. Germline assignment: CDR1 DFQATT and CDR2 SNEGSKA (reference sequence). DNA of the CDR3: TGCAGTGCTAGCCGTGCGTCTAGCACAGATACGCAGTATTTT. Encoded protein: CSASRASSTDTQYF.